The 5 T cell receptor beta chains listed next were all sequenced from one sample in a study of blood T cell repertoires in COVID-19. Here immunoSEQ multiplex PCR was the method, and the copy in TCRdb shows in-frame clones only, minus some. The profile shows around 340,000 clones, 65% to 90% of them singletons. The specimen was peripheral blood. The source of these receptors is a woman aged 60-75 years with COVID-19, enrolled during active disease.

This clone was observed a few times. The J gene is TRBJ1-5, the V gene TRBV30, with D unresolved. This CDR3 spans 13 amino acids. V was trimmed by 1 base and J by 3 bases, leaving 7 bases between them. The germline CDR1 and CDR2 sequences are GTSNPN and SVGIG (reference sequence). CDR3 coding DNA: TGTGCCTGGAGTGCTACAGACAATCAGCCCCAGCATTTT. This translates into CAWSATDNQPQHF.

The CDR3 DNA follows: TGTGCCAGCAGCAGGGGTCGGTCGAACACCGGGGAGCTGTTTTTT. Protein: CASSRGRSNTGELFF. The rearrangement links TRBV7-2 to TRBJ2-2, with D possibly matching TRBD1 (5 bases). Trimming shortened V by 5 bases and J by 0 bases, and 10 bases separated the two germline ends. Germline V gives CDR1 SGHTA, CDR2 FQGNSA. The CDR3 has 15 amino acids.

The DNA for the CDR3 is TGTGCCAGCAGGAAAATGACAGCTACTAGCAATCAGCCCCAGCATTTT. Its protein is CASRKMTATSNQPQHF. The chain carries TRBV27 and TRBJ1-5; a possible D gene is TRBD1 (5 bases). This CDR3 is 16 amino acids long. The germline CDR1 and CDR2 sequences are MNHEY and SMNVEV (reference sequence). V was pared by 6 bases and J by 0 bases, with 15 bases between.

This clone showed up many times. The rearrangement uses TRBV7-2 and TRBJ2-1; 11 bases are a match to TRBD2. The V gene's germline CDR1 is SGHTA and CDR2 FQGNSA. There are 15 residues in the CDR3. V shed 3 bases, J shed 7 bases, and the junction held 5 bases outside the gene matches. CDR3 amino acids: CASSFLAGGSNEQFF. Here the CDR3 DNA reads TGTGCCAGCAGCTTTCTAGCGGGGGGTAGTAATGAGCAGTTCTTC.

This clone was seen only once. The chain couples TRBV6-5 to TRBJ2-7, with TRBD2 matching 8 bases. The V segment lost 4 bases and the J segment 4 bases; nucleotides outside the gene matches: 9. Germline V CDR1 and CDR2: MNHEY, SVGAGI. The CDR3 sequence is 15 residues long. The CDR3 loop reads CASSSPAGGGYEQYF. The CDR3, as DNA: TGTGCCAGCAGTTCCCCAGCGGGCGGGGGGTACGAGCAGTACTTC.